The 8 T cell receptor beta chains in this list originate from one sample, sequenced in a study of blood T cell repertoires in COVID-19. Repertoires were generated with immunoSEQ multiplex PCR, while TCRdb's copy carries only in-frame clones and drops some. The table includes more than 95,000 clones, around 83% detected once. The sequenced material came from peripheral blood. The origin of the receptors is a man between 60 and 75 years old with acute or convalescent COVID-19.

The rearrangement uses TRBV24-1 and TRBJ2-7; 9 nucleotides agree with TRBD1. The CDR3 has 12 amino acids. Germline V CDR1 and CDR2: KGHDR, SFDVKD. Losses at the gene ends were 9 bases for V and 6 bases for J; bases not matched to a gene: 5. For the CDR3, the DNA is TGTGCCACCGGGACAGGGTGGGGCGAGCAGTACTTC. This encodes CATGTGWGEQYF.

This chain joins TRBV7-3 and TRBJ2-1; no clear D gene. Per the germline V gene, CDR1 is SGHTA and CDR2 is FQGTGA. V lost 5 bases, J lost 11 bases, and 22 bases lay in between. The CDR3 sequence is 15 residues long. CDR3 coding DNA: TGTGCCAGCAGCGACCTAGGAGAAGTACAATCCCAGCAGTTCTTC. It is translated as CASSDLGEVQSQQFF.

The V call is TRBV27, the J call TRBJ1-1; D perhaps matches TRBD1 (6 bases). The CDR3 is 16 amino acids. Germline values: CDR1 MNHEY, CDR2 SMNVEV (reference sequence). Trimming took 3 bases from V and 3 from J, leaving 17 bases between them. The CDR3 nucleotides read TGTGCCAGCAGTTTTTTCTCAGGGGTGGGGTACACTGAAGCTTTCTTT. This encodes CASSFFSGVGYTEAFF.

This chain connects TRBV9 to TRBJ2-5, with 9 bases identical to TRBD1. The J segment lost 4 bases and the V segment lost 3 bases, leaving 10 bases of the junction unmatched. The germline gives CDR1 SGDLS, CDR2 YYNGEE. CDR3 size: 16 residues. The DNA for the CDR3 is TGTGCCAGCAGCGCCACGGGACAGGGCAGTGGAGAGACCCAGTACTTC. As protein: CASSATGQGSGETQYF.

CDR3 loop: CASRPPQQGSNLKQYF. The CDR3 DNA reads TGTGCCAGCAGACCCCCTCAACAGGGAAGTAATCTGAAGCAGTACTTC. This chain connects TRBV28 to TRBJ2-7; perhaps TRBD1 as D (6 bases). This CDR3 has 16 amino acids. V was clipped by 6 bases and J by 8 bases, with 26 bases between them. CDR1 and CDR2 from the germline V gene are MDHEN and SYDVKM.

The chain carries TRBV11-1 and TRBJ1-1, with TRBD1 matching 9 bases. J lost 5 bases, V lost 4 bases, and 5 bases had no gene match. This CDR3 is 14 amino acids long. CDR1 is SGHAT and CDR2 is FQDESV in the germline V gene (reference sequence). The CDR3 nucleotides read TGTGCCAGCAGCTATACAGGGGGCAGAACTGAAGCTTTCTTT. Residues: CASSYTGGRTEAFF.

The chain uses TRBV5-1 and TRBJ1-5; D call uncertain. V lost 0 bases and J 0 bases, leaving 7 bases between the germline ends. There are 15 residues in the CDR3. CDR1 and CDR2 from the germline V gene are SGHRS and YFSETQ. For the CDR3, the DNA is TGCGCCAGCAGCTTGGCCCCCAATAGCAATCAGCCCCAGCATTTT. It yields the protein CASSLAPNSNQPQHF.

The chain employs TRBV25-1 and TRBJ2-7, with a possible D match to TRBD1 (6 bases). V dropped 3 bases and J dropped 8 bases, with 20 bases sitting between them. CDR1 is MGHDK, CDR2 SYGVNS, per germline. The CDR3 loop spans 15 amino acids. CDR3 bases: TGTGCCAGCAGTGACCCTCGGACTCAGACAGGCAAGCAGTACTTC. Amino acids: CASSDPRTQTGKQYF.